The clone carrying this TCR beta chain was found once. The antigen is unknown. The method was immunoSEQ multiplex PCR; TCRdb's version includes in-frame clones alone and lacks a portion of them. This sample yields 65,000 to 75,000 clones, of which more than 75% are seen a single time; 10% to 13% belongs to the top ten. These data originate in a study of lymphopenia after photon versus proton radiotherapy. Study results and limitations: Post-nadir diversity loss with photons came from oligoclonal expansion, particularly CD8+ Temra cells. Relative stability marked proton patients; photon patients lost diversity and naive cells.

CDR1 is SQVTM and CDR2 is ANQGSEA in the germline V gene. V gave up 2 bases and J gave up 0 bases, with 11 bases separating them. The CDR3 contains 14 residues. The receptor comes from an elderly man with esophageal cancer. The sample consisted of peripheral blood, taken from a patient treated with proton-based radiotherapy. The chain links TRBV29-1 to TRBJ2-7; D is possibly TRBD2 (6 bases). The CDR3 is CSVERGGNSYEQYF. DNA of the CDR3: TGCAGCGTTGAAAGGGGCGGGAACTCCTACGAGCAGTACTTC.